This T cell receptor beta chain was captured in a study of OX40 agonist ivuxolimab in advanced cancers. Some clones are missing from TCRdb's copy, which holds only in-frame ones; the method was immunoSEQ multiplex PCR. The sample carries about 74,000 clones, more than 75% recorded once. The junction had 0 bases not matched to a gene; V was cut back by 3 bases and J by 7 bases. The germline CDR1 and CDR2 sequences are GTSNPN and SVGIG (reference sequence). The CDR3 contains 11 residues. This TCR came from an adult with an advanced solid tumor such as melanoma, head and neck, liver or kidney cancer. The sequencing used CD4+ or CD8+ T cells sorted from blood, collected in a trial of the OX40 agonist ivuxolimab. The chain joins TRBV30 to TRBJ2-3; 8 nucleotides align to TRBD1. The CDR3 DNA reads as TGTGCCTGGAGCAGGGGGCATACGCAGTATTTT. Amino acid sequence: CAWSRGHTQYF. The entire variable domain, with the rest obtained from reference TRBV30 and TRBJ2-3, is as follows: SQTIHQWPATLVQPVGSPLSLECTVEGTSNPNLYWYRQAAGRGLQLLFYSVGIGQISSEVPQNLSASRPQDRQFILSSKKLLLSDSGFYLCAWSRGHTQYFGPGTRLTVL.